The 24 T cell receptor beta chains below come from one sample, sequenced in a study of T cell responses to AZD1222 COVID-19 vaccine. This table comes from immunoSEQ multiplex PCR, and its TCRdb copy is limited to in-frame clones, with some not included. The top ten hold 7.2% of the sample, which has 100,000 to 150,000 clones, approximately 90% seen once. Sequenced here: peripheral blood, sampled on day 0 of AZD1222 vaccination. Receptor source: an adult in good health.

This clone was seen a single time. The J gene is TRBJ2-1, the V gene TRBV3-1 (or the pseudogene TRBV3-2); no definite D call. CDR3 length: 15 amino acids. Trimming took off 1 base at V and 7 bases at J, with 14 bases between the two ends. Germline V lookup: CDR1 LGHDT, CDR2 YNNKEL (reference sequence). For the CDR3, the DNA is TGTGCCAGCAGCCAAGTATGGGGATATGGGAATGAGCAGTTCTTC. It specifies CASSQVWGYGNEQFF.

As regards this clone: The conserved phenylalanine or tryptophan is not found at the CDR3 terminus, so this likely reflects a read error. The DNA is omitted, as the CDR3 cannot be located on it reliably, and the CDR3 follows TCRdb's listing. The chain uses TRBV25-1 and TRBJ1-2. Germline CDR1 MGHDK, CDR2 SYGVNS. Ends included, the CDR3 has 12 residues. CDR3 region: CASSMGVLGLAS.

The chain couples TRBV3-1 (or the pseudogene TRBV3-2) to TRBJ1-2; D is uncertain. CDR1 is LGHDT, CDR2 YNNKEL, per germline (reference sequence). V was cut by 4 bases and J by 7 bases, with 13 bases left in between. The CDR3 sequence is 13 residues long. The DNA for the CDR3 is TGTGCCAGCAGCCGTCGGACCTCCTTTGGCTACACCTTC. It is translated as CASSRRTSFGYTF.

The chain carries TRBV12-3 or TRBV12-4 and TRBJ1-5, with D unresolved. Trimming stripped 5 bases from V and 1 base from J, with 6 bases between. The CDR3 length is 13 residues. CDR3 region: CASSTVSNQPQHF. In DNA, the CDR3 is TGTGCCAGCAGTACAGTGAGCAATCAGCCCCAGCATTTT.

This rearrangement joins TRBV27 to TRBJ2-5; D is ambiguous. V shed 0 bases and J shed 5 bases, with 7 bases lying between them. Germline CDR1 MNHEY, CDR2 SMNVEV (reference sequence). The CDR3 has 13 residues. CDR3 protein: CASSLSVRETQYF. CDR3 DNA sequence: TGTGCCAGCAGTTTATCCGTTAGGGAGACCCAGTACTTC.

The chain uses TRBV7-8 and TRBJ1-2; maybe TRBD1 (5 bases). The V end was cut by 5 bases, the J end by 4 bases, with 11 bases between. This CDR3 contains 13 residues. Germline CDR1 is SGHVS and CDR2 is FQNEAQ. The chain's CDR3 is CASSPEGFYGYTF. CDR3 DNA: TGTGCCAGCAGCCCAGAGGGGTTCTATGGCTACACCTTC.

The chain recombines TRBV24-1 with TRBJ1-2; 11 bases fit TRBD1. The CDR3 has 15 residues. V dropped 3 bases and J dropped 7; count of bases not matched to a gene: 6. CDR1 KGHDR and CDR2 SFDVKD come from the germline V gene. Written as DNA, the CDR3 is TGTGCCACCAGTGATCCCGGACAGGGGGCAGGTGGCTACACCTTC. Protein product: CATSDPGQGAGGYTF.

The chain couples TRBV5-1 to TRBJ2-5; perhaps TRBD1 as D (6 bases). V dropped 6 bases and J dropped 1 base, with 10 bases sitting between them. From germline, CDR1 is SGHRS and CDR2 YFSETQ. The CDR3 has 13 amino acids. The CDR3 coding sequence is TGCGCCAGCACTCAGGGGTTCCAAGAGACCCAGTACTTC. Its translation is CASTQGFQETQYF.

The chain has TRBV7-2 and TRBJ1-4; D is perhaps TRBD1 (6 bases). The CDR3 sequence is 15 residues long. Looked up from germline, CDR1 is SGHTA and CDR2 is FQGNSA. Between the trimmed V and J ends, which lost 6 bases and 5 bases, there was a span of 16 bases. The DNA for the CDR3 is TGTGCCAGCAGTGCTAGGGGGAAGTCAAATGAAAAACTGTTTTTT. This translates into CASSARGKSNEKLFF. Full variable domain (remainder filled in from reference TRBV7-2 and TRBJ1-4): GAGVSQSPSNKVTEKGKDVELRCDPISGHTALYWYRQSLGQGLEFLIYFQGNSAPDKSGLPSDRFSAERTGGSVSTLTIQRTQQEDSAVYLCASSARGKSNEKLFFGSGTQLSVL.

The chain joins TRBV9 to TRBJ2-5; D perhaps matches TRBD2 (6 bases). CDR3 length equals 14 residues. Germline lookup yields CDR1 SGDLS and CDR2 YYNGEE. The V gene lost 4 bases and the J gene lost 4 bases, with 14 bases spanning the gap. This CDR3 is CASSPGSIAETQYF. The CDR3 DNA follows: TGTGCCAGCAGCCCCGGGAGTATCGCAGAGACCCAGTACTTC.

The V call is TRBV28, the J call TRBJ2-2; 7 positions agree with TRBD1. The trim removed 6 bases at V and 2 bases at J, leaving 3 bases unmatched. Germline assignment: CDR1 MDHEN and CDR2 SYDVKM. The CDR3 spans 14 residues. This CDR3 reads CASSRDSNTGELFF. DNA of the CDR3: TGTGCCAGCAGCCGGGACAGTAACACCGGGGAGCTGTTTTTT.

CDR3 coding DNA: TGTGCCAGCAGTTCCTACCCTCGGAGCGGGAGCGAGCAGTACTTC. This sequence encodes CASSSYPRSGSEQYF. The rearrangement uses TRBV27 and TRBJ2-7; 8 bases line up with TRBD2. CDR1 is MNHEY and CDR2 is SMNVEV in the germline V gene (reference sequence). The CDR3 consists of 15 residues. The V and J ends lost 4 bases and 6 bases, in that order; junction bases with no gene match: 11.

The chain's CDR3 is CASRPTGGNTIYF. The DNA of the CDR3 is TGCGCCAGCAGGCCGACGGGGGGAAACACCATATATTTT. The rearrangement joins TRBV10-1 to TRBJ1-3, with D hard to call. The CDR3 sequence is 13 residues long. From germline, CDR1 is WNHNN and CDR2 SYGVQD (reference sequence). V was clipped by 6 bases and J by 4 bases, with 10 bases between them.

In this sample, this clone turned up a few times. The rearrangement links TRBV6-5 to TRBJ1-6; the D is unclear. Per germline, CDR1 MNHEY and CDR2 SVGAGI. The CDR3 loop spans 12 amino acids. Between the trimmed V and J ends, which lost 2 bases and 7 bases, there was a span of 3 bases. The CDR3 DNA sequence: TGTGCCAGCAGTTACACGAATTCACCCCTCCACTTT. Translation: CASSYTNSPLHF.

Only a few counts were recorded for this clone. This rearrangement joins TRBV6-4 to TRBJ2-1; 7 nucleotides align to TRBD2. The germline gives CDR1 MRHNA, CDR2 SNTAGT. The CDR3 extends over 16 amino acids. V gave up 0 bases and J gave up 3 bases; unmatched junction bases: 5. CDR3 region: CASSDSSLADYNEQFF. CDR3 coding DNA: TGTGCCAGCAGTGACTCGAGTCTAGCGGACTACAATGAGCAGTTCTTC.

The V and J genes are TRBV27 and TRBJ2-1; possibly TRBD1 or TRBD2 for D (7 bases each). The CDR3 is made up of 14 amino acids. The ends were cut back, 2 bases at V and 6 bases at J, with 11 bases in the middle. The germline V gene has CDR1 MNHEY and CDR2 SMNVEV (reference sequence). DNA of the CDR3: TGTGCCAGCAGTTTAACAGGGGAGGGCAATGAGCAGTTCTTC. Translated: CASSLTGEGNEQFF.

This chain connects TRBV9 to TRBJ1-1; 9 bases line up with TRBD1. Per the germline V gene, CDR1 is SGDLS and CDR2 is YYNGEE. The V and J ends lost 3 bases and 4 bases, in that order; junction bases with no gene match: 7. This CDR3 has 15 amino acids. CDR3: CASSAAPTGGTEAFF. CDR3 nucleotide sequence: TGTGCCAGCAGCGCAGCCCCGACAGGGGGCACTGAAGCTTTCTTT.

Written as DNA, the CDR3 is TGTGCCAGTAGTATCGTCCGAGACCTCCGTCAGCCCCAGCATTTT. Translation: CASSIVRDLRQPQHF. The chain is built from TRBV19 and TRBJ1-5; D ambiguous. The CDR3 has 15 amino acids. The V end lost 3 bases, the J end lost 6 bases, and 15 bases lay between the germline ends. Germline V CDR1 and CDR2: LNHDA, SQIVND (reference sequence).

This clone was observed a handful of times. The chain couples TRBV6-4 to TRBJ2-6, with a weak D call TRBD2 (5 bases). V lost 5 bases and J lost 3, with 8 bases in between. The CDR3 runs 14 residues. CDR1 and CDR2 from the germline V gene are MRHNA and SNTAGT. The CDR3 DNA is TGTGCCAGCAGTACCGAGGGTGGGGCCAACGTCCTGACTTTC. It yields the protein CASSTEGGANVLTF.

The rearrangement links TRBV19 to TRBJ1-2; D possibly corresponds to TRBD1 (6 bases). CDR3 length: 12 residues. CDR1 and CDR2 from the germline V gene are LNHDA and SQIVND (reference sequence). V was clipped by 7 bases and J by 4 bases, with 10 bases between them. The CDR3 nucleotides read TGTGCCAGTACCAAGGACAGCTATGGCTACACCTTC. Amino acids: CASTKDSYGYTF.

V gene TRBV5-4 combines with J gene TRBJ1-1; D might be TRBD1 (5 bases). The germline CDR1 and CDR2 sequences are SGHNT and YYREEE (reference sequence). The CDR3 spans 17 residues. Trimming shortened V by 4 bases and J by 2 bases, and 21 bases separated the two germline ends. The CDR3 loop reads CASSPGVVLEVNTEAFF. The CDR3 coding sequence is TGTGCCAGCAGCCCGGGGGTGGTCCTTGAGGTAAACACTGAAGCTTTCTTT.

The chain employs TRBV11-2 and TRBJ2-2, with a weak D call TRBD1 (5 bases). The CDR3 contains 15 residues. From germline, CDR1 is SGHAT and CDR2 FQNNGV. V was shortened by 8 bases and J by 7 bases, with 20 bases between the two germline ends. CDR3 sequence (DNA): TGTGCCAGCCGCCCGGAAAGGGGTTCTGTCGGGGAGCTGTTTTTT. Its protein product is CASRPERGSVGELFF. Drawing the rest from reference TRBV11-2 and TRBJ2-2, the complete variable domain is EAGVAQSPRYKIIEKRQSVAFWCNPISGHATLYWYQQILGQGPKLLIQFQNNGVVDDSQLPKDRFSAERLKGVDSTLKIQPAKLEDSAVYLCASRPERGSVGELFFGEGSRLTVL.

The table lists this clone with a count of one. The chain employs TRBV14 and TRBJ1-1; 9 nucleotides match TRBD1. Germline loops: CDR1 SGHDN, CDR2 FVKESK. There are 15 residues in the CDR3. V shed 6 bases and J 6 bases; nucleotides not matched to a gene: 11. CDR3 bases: TGTGCCAGCAGACCTATCGGACAGGGGATCGCTGAAGCTTTCTTT. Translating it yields CASRPIGQGIAEAFF.

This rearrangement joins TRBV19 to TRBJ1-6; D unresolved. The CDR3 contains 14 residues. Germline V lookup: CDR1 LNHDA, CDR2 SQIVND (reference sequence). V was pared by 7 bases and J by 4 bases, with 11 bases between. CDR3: CASNPKTYNSPLHF. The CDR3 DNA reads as TGTGCCAGTAACCCGAAGACGTATAATTCACCCCTCCACTTT.